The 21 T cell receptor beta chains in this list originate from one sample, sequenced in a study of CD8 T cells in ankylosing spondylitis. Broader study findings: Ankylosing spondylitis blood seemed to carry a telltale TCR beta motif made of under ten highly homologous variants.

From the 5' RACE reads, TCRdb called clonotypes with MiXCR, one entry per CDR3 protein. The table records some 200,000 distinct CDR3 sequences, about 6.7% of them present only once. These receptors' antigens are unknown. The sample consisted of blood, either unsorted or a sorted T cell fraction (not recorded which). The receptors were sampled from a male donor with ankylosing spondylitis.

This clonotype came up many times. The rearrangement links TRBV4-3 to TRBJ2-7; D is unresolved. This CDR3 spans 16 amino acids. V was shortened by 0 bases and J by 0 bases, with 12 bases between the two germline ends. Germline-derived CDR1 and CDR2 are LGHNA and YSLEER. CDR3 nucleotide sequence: TGCGCCAGCAGCCAAGATAAGCTCATGAGCTCCTACGAGCAGTACTTC. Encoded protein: CASSQDKLMSSYEQYF.

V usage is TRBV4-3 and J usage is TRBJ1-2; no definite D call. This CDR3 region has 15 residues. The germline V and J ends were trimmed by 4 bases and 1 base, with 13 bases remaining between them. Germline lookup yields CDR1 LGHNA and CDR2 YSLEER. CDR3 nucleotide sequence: TGCGCCAGCAGCCCACGAGGAGGGATTAACTATGGCTACACCTTC. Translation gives CASSPRGGINYGYTF.

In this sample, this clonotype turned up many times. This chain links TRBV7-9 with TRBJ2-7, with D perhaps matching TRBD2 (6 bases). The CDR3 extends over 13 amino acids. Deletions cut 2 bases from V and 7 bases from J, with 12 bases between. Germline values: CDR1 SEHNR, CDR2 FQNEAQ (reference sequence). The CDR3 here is CASSLNRGKEQYF. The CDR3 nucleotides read TGTGCCAGCAGCTTAAATCGGGGGAAGGAGCAGTACTTC.

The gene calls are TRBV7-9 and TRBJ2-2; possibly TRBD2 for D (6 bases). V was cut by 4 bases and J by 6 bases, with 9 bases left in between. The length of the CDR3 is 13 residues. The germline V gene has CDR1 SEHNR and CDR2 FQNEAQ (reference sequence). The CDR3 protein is CASSSAGPGELFF. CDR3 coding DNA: TGTGCCAGCAGCTCGGCGGGACCCGGGGAGCTGTTTTTT.

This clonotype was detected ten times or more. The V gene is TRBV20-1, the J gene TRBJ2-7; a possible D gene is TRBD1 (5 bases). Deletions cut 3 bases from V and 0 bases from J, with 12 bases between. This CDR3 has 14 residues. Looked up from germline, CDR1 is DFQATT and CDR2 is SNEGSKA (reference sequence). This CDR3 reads CSASGAGRSYEQYF. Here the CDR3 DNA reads TGCAGTGCTAGTGGGGCAGGCCGCTCCTACGAGCAGTACTTC.

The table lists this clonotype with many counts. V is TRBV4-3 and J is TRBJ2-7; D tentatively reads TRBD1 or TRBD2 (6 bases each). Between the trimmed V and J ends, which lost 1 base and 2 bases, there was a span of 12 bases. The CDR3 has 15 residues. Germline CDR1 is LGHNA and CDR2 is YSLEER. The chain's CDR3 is CASSQAPGAAYEQYF. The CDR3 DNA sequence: TGCGCCAGCAGCCAAGCCCCGGGGGCGGCCTACGAGCAGTACTTC.

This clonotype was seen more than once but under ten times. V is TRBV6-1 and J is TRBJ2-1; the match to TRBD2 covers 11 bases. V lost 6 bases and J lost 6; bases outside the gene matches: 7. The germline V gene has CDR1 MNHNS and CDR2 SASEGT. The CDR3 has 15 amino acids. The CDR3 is CASSPLAGGLNEQFF. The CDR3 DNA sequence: TGTGCCAGCAGCCCCTTAGCGGGGGGGCTCAATGAGCAGTTCTTC.

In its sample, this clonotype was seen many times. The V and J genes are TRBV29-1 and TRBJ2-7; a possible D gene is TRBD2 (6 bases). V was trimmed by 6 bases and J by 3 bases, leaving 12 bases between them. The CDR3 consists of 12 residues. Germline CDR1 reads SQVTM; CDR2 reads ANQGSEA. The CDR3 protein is CSVPGLLYEQYF. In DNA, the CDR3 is TGCAGCGTCCCGGGACTCCTCTACGAGCAGTACTTC.

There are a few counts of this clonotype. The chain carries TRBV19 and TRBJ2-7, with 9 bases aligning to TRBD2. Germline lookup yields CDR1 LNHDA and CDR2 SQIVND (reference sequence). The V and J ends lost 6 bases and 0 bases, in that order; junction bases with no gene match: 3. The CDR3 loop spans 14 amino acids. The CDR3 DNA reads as TGTGCCAGTAGCGGACTAGCGAGCTCCTACGAGCAGTACTTC. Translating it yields CASSGLASSYEQYF. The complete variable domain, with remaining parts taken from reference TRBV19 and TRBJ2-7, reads DGGITQSPKYLFRKEGQNVTLSCEQNLNHDAMYWYRQDPGQGLRLIYYSQIVNDFQKGDIAEGYSVSREKKESFPLTVTSAQKNPTAFYLCASSGLASSYEQYFGPGTRLTVT.

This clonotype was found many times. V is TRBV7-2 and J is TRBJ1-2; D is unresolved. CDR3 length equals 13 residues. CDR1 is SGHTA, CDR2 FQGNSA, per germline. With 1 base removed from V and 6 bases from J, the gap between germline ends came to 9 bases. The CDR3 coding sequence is TGTGCCAGCAGCTTAGTTCGGGAGGATGGCTACACCTTC. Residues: CASSLVREDGYTF.

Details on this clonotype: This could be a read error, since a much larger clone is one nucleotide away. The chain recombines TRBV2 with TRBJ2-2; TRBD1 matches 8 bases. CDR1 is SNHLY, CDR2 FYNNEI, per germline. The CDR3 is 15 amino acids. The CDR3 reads CASSVGQGRAGELVF. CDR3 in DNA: TGTGCCAGCAGTGTCGGACAGGGACGCGCCGGGGAGCTGGTTTTT.

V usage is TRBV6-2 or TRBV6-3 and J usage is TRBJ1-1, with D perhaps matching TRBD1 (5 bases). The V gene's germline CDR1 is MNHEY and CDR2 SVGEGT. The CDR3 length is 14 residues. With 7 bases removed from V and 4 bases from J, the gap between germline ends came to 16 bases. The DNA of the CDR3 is TGTGCCAGCAAGGGTCTGGGGGTCGTCACTGAAGCTTTCTTT. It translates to CASKGLGVVTEAFF.

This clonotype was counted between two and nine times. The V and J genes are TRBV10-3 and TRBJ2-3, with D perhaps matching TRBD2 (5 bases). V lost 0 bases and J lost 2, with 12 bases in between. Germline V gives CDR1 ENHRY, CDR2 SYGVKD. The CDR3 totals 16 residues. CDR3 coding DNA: TGTGCCATCAGTGAGTCGGACTTGGGATTCACAGATACGCAGTATTTT. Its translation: CAISESDLGFTDTQYF.

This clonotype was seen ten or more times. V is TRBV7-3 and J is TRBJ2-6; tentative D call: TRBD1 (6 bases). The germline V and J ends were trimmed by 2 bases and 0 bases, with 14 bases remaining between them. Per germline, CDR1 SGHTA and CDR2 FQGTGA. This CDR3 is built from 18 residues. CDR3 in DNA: TGTGCCAGCAGCTTATTAGGACAGATTAGCTCTGGGGCCAACGTCCTGACTTTC. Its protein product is CASSLLGQISSGANVLTF.

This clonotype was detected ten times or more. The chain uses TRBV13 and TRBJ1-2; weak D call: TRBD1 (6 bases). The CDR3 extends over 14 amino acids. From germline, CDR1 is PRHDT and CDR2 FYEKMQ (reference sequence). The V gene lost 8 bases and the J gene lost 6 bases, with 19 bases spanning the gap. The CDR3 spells CASVPYRVRDGYTF. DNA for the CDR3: TGTGCCAGCGTACCTTACAGGGTTAGGGATGGCTACACCTTC.

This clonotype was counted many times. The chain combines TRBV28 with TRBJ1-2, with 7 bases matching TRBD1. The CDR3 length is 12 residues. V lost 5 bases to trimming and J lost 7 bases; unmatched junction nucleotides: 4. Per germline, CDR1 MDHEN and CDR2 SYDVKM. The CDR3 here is CASSSDRVGYTF. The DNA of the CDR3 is TGTGCCAGCAGTAGCGACAGGGTTGGCTACACCTTC.

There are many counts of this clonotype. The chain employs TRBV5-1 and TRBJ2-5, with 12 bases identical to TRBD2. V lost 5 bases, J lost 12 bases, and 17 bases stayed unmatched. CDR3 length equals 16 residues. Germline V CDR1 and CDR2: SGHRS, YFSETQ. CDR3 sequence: CASRPFSTSGSIPEYF. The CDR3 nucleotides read TGCGCCAGCAGGCCGTTTTCGACTAGCGGGAGTATCCCGGAGTACTTC. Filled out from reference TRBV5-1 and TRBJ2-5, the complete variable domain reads KAGVTQTPRYLIKTRGQQVTLSCSPISGHRSVSWYQQTPGQGLQFLFEYFSETQRNKGNFPGRFSGRQFSNSRSEMNVSTLELGDSALYLCASRPFSTSGSIPEYFGPGTRLLVL.

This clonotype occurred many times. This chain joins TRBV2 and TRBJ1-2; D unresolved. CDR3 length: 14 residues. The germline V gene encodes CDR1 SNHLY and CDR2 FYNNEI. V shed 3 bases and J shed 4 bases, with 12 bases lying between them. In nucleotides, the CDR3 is TGTGCCAGCAGTGATCTGGACCGGATCTATGGCTACACCTTC. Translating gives CASSDLDRIYGYTF. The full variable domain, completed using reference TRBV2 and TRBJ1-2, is EPEVTQTPSHQVTQMGQEVILRCVPISNHLYFYWYRQILGQKVEFLVSFYNNEISEKSEIFDDQFSVERPDGSNFTLKIRSTKLEDSAMYFCASSDLDRIYGYTFGSGTRLTVV.

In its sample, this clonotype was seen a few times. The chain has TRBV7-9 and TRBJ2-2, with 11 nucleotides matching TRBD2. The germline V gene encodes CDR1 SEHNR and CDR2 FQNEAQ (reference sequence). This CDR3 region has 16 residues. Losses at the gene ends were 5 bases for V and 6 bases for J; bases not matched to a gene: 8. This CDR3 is CASSPLSGGAAGELFF. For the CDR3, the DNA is TGTGCCAGCAGCCCCCTTAGCGGGGGGGCCGCCGGGGAGCTGTTTTTT.

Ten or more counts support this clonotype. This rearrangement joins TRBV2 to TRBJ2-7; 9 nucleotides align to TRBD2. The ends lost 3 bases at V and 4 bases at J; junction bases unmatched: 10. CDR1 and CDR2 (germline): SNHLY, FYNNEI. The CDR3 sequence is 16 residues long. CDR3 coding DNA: TGTGCCAGCAGTGAGGGTGCGGCTAGCGGGACTTACGAGCAGTACTTC. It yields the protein CASSEGAASGTYEQYF.

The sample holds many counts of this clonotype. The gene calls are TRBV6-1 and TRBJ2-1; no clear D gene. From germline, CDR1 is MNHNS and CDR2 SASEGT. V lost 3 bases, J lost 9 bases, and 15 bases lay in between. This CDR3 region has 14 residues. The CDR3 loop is CASSELRVKGEQFF. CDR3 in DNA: TGTGCCAGCAGTGAGTTAAGGGTTAAAGGTGAGCAGTTCTTC.